This entry is about one T cell receptor beta chain. Deletions cut 0 bases from V and 5 bases from J, with 14 bases between. Germline CDR1 SGHNT, CDR2 YYREEE (reference sequence). CDR3 length equals 15 residues. The record originates from a study of blood T cell repertoires in COVID-19. In the source study's methods: By means of reference gene primer amplification, nucleated cell counts were estimated. Sequencing was performed with immunoSEQ multiplex PCR; in TCRdb, only in-frame clones are kept and a portion is missing. For V, J and clone size, that table is used; D and trimming come from the DNA. The sample has 100,000 to 150,000 clones, 84% seen once.

The rearrangement links TRBV5-4 to TRBJ2-5, with D possibly TRBD2 on 6 matching bases. This TCR was recovered from a woman aged 30 to 39 who had recovered from COVID-19. The specimen sequenced was peripheral blood. The CDR3 region has the DNA TGTGCCAGCAGCTTGGAGACGCGGAGGGTGGAGACCCAGTACTTC. This gives the protein CASSLETRRVETQYF.